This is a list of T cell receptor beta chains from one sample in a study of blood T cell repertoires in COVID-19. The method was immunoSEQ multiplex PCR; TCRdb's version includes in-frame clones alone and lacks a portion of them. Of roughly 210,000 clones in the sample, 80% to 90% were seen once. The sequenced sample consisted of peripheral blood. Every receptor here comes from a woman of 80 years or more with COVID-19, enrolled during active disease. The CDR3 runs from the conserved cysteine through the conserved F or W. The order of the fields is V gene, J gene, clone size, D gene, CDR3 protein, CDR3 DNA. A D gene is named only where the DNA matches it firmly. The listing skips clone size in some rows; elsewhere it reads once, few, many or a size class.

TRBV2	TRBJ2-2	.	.	CASTLPGIRATGELFF	TGTGCCAGCACCTTACCAGGCATTAGAGCTACCGGGGAGCTGTTTTTT
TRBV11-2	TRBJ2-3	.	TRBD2	CASSAQAKRGLTDTQYF	TGTGCCAGCAGCGCCCAAGCGAAGCGGGGCCTCACAGATACGCAGTATTTT
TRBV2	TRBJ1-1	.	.	CASDRGLSTEAFF	TGTGCCAGCGATCGGGGACTTAGCACTGAAGCTTTCTTT
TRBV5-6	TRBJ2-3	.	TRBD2	CASSFGGGATIRDTQYF	TGTGCCAGCAGCTTCGGCGGGGGGGCCACTATCAGAGATACGCAGTATTTT
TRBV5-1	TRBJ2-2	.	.	CASSFSTASTGELFF	TGCGCCAGCAGCTTCTCGACAGCGAGTACCGGGGAGCTGTTTTTT
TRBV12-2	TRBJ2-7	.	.	CASRSLLTQTGRTPNSYEQYF	TGTGCAAGTCGCTCTTTACTGACTCAGACAGGCCGTACTCCAAACTCCTACGAGCAGTACTTC
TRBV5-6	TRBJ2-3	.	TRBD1	CASSLGDRVVADTQYF	TGTGCCAGCAGCTTGGGGGACAGGGTAGTGGCAGATACGCAGTATTTT
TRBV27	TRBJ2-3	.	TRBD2	CASGERGGRIDTQYF	TGTGCCAGCGGGGAGCGGGGGGGCCGGATAGATACGCAGTATTTT
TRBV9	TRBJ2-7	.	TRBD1	CASSVRTGYEQYF	TGTGCCAGCAGCGTCCGGACAGGTTACGAGCAGTACTTC
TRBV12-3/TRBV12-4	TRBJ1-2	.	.	CASSKQGYGYTF	TGTGCCAGCAGTAAACAGGGATATGGCTACACCTTC
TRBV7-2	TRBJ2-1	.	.	CASSLVGGQGSEQFF	TGTGCCAGCAGCTTAGTAGGTGGTCAGGGGAGTGAGCAGTTCTTC
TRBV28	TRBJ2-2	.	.	CASSSLGSRPNTGELFF	TGTGCCAGCAGTTCCCTGGGCAGCCGACCGAACACCGGGGAGCTGTTTTTT
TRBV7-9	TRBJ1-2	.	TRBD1	CASSRGQGDGYTF	TGTGCCAGCAGCCGAGGACAGGGTGATGGCTACACCTTC
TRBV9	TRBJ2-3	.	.	CASSPLVGTDTQYF	TGTGCCAGCAGCCCCTTAGTCGGCACAGATACGCAGTATTTT
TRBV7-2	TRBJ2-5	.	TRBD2	CASSPGLAETQYF	TGTGCCAGCAGCCCAGGACTAGCCGAGACCCAGTACTTC
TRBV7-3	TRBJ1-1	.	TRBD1	CASSPTTGAEAFF	TGTGCCAGCAGCCCAACGACAGGGGCTGAAGCTTTCTTT
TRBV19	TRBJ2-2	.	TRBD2	CASSVLAGGPAGELFF	TGTGCCAGTAGTGTCTTAGCGGGGGGGCCAGCCGGGGAGCTGTTTTTT
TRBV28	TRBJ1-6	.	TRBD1	CASISPGGGARNSPLHF	TGTGCCAGCATCTCCCCAGGAGGGGGCGCCCGGAATTCACCCCTCCACTTT
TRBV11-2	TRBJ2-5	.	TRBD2	CASSLGLAGGQETQYF	TGTGCCAGCAGCTTAGGGCTAGCGGGGGGCCAAGAGACCCAGTACTTC
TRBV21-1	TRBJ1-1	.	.	CASSKAPAGARPFF	TGTGCCAGCAGCAAAGCGCCAGCGGGGGCTAGGCCTTTCTTT
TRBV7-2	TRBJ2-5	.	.	CASSQGEYETQYF	TGTGCCAGCAGCCAGGGCGAGTACGAGACCCAGTACTTC
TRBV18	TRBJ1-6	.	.	CASSPGQLLYSPLHF	TGTGCCAGCTCACCAGGGCAGCTGCTATATTCACCCCTCCACTTT
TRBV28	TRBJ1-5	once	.	CASSISFPGQPQHF	TGTGCCAGCAGTATCAGTTTCCCGGGTCAGCCCCAGCATTTT
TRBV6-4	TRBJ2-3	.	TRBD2	CASSDAGGRTDTQYF	TGTGCCAGCAGTGACGCGGGGGGGCGCACAGATACGCAGTATTTT
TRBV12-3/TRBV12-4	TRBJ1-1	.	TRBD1	CASSPRGPTEAFF	TGTGCCAGCAGTCCGAGGGGGCCAACTGAAGCTTTCTTT
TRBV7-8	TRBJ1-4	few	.	CASSLGGRQGSEKLFF	TGTGCCAGCAGCTTAGGTGGGAGGCAGGGAAGCGAAAAACTGTTTTTT
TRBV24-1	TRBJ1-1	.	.	CATSDSGTLNTEAFF	TGTGCCACCAGTGATTCCGGGACTCTGAACACTGAAGCTTTCTTT
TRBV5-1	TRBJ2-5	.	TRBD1	CASSHDPFRQGSTETQYF	TGCGCCAGCAGCCATGACCCTTTTAGACAGGGATCCACAGAGACCCAGTACTTC
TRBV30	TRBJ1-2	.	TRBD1	CARLGTGGAYNYGYTF	TGTGCCCGGCTGGGGACAGGAGGCGCTTATAACTATGGCTACACCTTC
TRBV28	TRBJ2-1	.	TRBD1	CASSKPGQGYNEQFF	TGTGCCAGCAGCAAGCCGGGACAGGGGTACAATGAGCAGTTCTTC
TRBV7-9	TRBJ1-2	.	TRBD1	CASSELGTGDGYTF	TGTGCCAGCAGTGAACTTGGAACAGGGGATGGCTACACCTTC
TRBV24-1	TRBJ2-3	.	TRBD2	CATSDTAGVPDTQYF	TGTGCCACCAGTGACACAGCGGGGGTCCCAGATACGCAGTATTTT
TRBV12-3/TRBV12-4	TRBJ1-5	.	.	CASSLATGQPQHF	TGTGCCAGCAGTTTAGCGACAGGACAGCCCCAGCATTTT
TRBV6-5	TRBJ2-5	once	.	CASRMDMVNQETQYF	TGTGCCAGCAGGATGGACATGGTGAATCAAGAGACCCAGTACTTC
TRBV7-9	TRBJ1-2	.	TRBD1	CASSLRTGNTNYGYTF	TGTGCCAGCAGCTTAAGGACAGGAAATACTAACTATGGCTACACCTTC
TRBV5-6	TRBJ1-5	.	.	CASSRRGGPNQPQHF	TGTGCCAGCAGCCGGAGGGGGGGTCCCAATCAGCCCCAGCATTTT
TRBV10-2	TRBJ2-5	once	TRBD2	CASSRNLAGTKETQYF	TGCGCCAGCAGTCGCAACCTAGCGGGGACTAAAGAGACCCAGTACTTC
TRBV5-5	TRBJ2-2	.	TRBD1	CASNSPAGGLNTGELFF	TGTGCCAGCAACTCTCCCGCAGGGGGTTTGAACACCGGGGAGCTGTTTTTT
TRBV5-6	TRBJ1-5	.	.	CASSLLSGINQPQHF	TGTGCCAGCAGCTTGTTATCAGGAATCAATCAGCCCCAGCATTTT
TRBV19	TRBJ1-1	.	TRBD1	CASRADRAKTEAFF	TGTGCCAGTAGGGCCGACAGGGCAAAGACTGAAGCTTTCTTT
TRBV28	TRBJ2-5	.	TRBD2	CATQRGDRQETQYF	TGTGCCACGCAGCGGGGGGATAGGCAAGAGACCCAGTACTTC
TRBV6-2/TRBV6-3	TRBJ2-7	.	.	CASSYRSREYEQYF	TGTGCCAGCAGTTACCGTTCAAGGGAGTACGAGCAGTACTTC
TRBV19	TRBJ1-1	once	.	CASSIGGMNTEAFF	TGTGCCAGTAGTATAGGGGGCATGAACACTGAAGCTTTCTTT
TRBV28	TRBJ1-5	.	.	CASSLGAPIWPQHF	TGTGCCAGCAGTTTAGGTGCACCTATTTGGCCCCAGCATTTT
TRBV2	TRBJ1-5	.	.	CASRLDPGRGQPQHF	TGTGCCAGCCGTTTGGACCCAGGGAGGGGACAGCCCCAGCATTTT
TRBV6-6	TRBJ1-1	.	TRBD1	CASSRGQGSTEAFF	TGTGCCAGCAGCCGCGGACAGGGGAGCACTGAAGCTTTCTTT
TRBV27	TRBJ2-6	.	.	CASSPLFSGANVLTF	TGTGCCAGCAGTCCCCTCTTCTCTGGGGCCAACGTCCTGACTTTC
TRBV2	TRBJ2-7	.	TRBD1	CASSRTGGQGEQYF	TGTGCCAGCAGTCGGACAGGGGGCCAAGGAGAGCAGTACTTC
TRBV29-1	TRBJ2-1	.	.	CSVGVAEHNNEQFF	TGCAGCGTTGGTGTGGCGGAACATAACAATGAGCAGTTCTTC
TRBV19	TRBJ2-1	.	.	CASSIDVGGLPKEQFF	TGTGCCAGTAGTATAGATGTCGGCGGACTGCCCAAGGAGCAGTTCTTC
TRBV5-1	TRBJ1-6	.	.	CASSLLQGDSPLHF	TGCGCCAGCAGCTTACTACAGGGTGACTCACCCCTCCACTTT
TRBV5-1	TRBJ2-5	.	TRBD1	CASSSGDSQETQYF	TGCGCCAGCAGCTCCGGGGACAGCCAAGAGACCCAGTACTTC
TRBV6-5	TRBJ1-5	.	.	CASSSYRVGNQPQHF	TGTGCCAGCAGTTCCTACAGGGTTGGCAATCAGCCCCAGCATTTT
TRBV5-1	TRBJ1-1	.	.	CASRSTLNTEAFF	TGCGCCAGCAGGTCGACATTGAACACTGAAGCTTTCTTT